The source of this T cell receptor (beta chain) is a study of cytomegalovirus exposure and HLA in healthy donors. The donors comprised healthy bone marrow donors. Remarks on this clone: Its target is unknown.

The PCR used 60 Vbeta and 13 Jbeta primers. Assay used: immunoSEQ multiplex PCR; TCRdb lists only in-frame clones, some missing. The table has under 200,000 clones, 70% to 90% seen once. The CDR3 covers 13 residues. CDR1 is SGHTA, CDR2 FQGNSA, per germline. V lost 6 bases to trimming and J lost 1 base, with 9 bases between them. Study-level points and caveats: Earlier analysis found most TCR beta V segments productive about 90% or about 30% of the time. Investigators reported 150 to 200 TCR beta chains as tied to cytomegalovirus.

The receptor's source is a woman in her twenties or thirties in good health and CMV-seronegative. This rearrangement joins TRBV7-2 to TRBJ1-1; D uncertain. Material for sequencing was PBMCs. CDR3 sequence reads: CASRGQRNTEAFF. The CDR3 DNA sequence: TGTGCCAGCAGGGGCCAACGGAACACTGAAGCTTTCTTT.